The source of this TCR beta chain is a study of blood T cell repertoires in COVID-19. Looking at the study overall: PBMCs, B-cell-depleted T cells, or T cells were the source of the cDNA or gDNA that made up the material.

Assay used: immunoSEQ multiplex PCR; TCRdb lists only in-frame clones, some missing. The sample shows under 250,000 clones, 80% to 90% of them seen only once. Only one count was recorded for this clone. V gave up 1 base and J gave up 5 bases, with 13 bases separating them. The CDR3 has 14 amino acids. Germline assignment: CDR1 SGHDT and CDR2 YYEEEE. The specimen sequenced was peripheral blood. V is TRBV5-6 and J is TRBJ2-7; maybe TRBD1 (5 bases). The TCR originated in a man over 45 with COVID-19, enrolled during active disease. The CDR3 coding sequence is TGTGCCAGCAGCTTGAGGGGTCTAGTCGACGAGCAGTACTTC. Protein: CASSLRGLVDEQYF.